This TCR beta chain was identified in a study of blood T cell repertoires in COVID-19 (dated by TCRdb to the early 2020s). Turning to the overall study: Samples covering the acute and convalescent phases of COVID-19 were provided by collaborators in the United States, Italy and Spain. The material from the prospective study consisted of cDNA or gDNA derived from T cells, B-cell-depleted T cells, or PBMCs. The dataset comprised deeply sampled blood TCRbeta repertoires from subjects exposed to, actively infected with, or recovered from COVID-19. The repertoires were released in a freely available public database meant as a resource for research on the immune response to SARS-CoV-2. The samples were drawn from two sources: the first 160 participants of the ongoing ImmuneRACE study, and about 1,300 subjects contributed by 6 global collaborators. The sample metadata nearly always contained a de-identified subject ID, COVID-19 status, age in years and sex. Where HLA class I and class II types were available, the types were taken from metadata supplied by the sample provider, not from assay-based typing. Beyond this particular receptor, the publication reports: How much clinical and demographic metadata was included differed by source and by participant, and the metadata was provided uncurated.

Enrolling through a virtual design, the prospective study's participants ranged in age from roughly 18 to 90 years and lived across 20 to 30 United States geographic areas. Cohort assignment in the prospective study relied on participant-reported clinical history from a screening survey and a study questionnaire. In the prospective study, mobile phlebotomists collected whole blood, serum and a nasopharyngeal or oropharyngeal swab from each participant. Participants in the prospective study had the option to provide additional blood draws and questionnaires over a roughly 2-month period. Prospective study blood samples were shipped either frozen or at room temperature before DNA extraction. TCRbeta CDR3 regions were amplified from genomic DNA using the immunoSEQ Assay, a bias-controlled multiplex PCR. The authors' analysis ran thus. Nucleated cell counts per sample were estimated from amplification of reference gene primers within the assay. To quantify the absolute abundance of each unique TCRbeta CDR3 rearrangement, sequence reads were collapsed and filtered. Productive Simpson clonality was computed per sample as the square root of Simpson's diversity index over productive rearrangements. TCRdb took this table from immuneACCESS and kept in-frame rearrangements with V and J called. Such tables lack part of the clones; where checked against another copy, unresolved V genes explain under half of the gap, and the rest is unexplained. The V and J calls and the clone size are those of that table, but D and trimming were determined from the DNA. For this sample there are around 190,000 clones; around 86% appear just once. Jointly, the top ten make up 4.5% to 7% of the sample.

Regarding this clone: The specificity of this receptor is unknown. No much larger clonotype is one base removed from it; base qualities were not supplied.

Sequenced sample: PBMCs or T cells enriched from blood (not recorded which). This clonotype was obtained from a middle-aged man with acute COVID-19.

At the DNA level, the sequence is TGTGCCAGCAGTGAACCCCGGACAGGAGATCAGCCCCAGCATTTT. This encodes CASSEPRTGDQPQHF. The V gene is TRBV2 and the J gene is TRBJ1-5; 7 central bases correspond to TRBD1. The CDR3, cysteine through phenylalanine, is 15 amino acids long. The entry retains the CDR3 DNA only, 45 bases that are in frame from base 1. CDR1 and CDR2 are drawn from the germline V gene: SNHLY, FYNNEI. After removal of 2 bases from V and 5 bases from J, the junction retains 6 bases not matched to a gene. The CDR3, completed at both ends by the reference TRBV2 and TRBJ1-5 genes, gives the full variable domain EPEVTQTPSHQVTQMGQEVILRCVPISNHLYFYWYRQILGQKVEFLVSFYNNEISEKSEIFDDQFSVERPDGSNFTLKIRSTKLEDSAMYFCASSEPRTGDQPQHFGDGTRLSIL.